The entry below describes one T cell receptor beta chain. The data were taken from a study of blood T cell repertoires in COVID-19. Study-level information: Samples taken during acute and convalescent COVID-19 were collected in the United States, Italy and Spain.

In the authors' methods: Reference gene primer amplification yielded estimated nucleated cell counts. TCRdb keeps only in-frame clones here, not all; method: immunoSEQ multiplex PCR. V, J and clone size are those of that table, while D and trimming were read from the DNA. This sample has fewer than 300,000 clones, with 86% found just once. The CDR3 is 13 residues long. The V gene's germline CDR1 is SGHRS and CDR2 YFSETQ. Trimming left V 7 bases short and J 6 bases short, with 15 bases between. This rearrangement joins TRBV5-1 to TRBJ2-3; no firm D call. The specimen was peripheral blood. The receptor was derived from a man aged 40-49 years who had recovered from COVID-19. CDR3 sequence reads: CASGSDIPDTQYF. The CDR3 DNA reads TGCGCCAGCGGGTCCGACATCCCCGATACGCAGTATTTT.